The 11 T cell receptor beta chains given below trace back to one sample, sequenced in a study of early stage breast cancer tumors (dated by TCRdb to about 2017). The library was obtained by the immunoSEQ multiplex PCR assay. TCRdb retrieved this table from immuneACCESS and kept in-frame rearrangements only. Not all clones are present; in checked studies, unresolved V genes account for under half, and no reason is known for the remainder. The sample table shows about 72,000 clones, and 65% to 85% are seen once. The ten largest clones capture more than 3% of the sample. Sequencing was carried out using blood. The receptors stem from a person aged 55 to 69 with breast cancer.

This rearrangement joins TRBV5-4 to TRBJ2-3; D remains ambiguous. Germline assignment: CDR1 SGHNT and CDR2 YYREEE (reference sequence). The CDR3 has 12 amino acids. Trimming cost V 3 bases and J 3 bases, with 5 bases left between them. The CDR3 bases are TGTGCCAGCAGCTCCGCTACAGATACGCAGTATTTT. Translating it yields CASSSATDTQYF.

The rearrangement links TRBV2 to TRBJ2-1; D remains ambiguous. This CDR3 has 13 residues. V shed 4 bases and J shed 8 bases, with 12 bases lying between them. Per germline, CDR1 SNHLY and CDR2 FYNNEI. CDR3 sequence: CASSANLGDEQFF. CDR3 bases: TGTGCCAGCAGTGCTAACCTTGGGGATGAGCAGTTCTTC. Variable domain in full (rest from reference TRBV2 and TRBJ2-1): EPEVTQTPSHQVTQMGQEVILRCVPISNHLYFYWYRQILGQKVEFLVSFYNNEISEKSEIFDDQFSVERPDGSNFTLKIRSTKLEDSAMYFCASSANLGDEQFFGPGTRLTVL.

This clone was seen a single time. The chain recombines TRBV6-1 with TRBJ2-7; D remains ambiguous. The CDR3 runs to 15 residues. The V gene's germline CDR1 is MNHNS and CDR2 SASEGT. The V gene lost 3 bases and the J gene lost 0 bases, with 12 bases spanning the gap. In DNA form, the CDR3 reads TGTGCCAGCAGTGACCTGGGCGGACCCTCCTACGAGCAGTACTTC. Translated: CASSDLGGPSYEQYF.

The chain carries TRBV19 and TRBJ2-7, with 8 bases lining up with TRBD2. V lost 7 bases to trimming and J lost 4 bases; unmatched junction nucleotides: 6. Germline V gene lookup returns CDR1 LNHDA and CDR2 SQIVND (reference sequence). The CDR3 has 13 amino acids. The CDR3 nucleotides read TGTGCCAGTAATCAGCGGGGGTCTTACGAGCAGTACTTC. Amino acids: CASNQRGSYEQYF.

This clone was picked up one time. The chain is built from TRBV6-1 and TRBJ1-1; TRBD1 aligns across 8 bases. The V and J ends lost 8 bases and 3 bases, in that order; junction bases with no gene match: 2. Germline lookup yields CDR1 MNHNS and CDR2 SASEGT. This CDR3 comprises 12 residues. CDR3 protein: CASSTGDTEAFF. The CDR3 bases are TGTGCCAGCTCGACAGGGGACACTGAAGCTTTCTTT.

The chain has TRBV6-5 and TRBJ2-7; 9 bases fit TRBD1. Germline CDR1 is MNHEY and CDR2 is SVGAGI. The V and J ends lost 6 bases and 5 bases, in that order; junction bases with no gene match: 5. The CDR3 is 13 amino acids. The CDR3 DNA follows: TGTGCCAGCAGGGGGACAGGGAGGCACGAGCAGTACTTC. This sequence encodes CASRGTGRHEQYF.

This chain connects TRBV7-8 to TRBJ2-7, with D perhaps matching TRBD1 or TRBD2 (7 bases each). The CDR3 totals 13 residues. Germline CDR1 is SGHVS and CDR2 is FQNEAQ. V was shortened by 5 bases and J by 6 bases, with 14 bases between the two germline ends. The CDR3 sequence is CASSTLRGGEQYF. The CDR3 nucleotides read TGTGCCAGCAGCACCCTCAGGGGGGGCGAGCAGTACTTC.

This clone turned up a few times. V gene TRBV7-6 combines with J gene TRBJ2-2, with D unresolved. The CDR3 totals 15 residues. Trimming pared 4 bases from V and 5 bases from J, leaving 14 bases between. Per the germline V gene, CDR1 is SGHVS and CDR2 is FNYEAQ. The DNA for the CDR3 is TGTGCCAGCAGCTCACCCGCCCGGGTAACCGGGGAGCTGTTTTTT. It codes for CASSSPARVTGELFF.

The chain recombines TRBV5-4 with TRBJ1-2; 7 bases match TRBD1. J was trimmed by 8 bases and V by 3 bases; bases with no gene match: 19. This CDR3 contains 17 residues. Germline assignment: CDR1 SGHNT and CDR2 YYREEE (reference sequence). In nucleotides, the CDR3 is TGTGCCAGCAGCTCGGGGGGGGGACAGACTCCATCTTCAGGCTACACCTTC. Amino acids: CASSSGGGQTPSSGYTF.

V usage is TRBV5-6 and J usage is TRBJ1-2; D ambiguous. This CDR3 is built from 13 residues. CDR1 is SGHDT, CDR2 YYEEEE, per germline. Trimming cost V 4 bases and J 8 bases, with 15 bases left between them. CDR3 sequence reads: CASSPGESLGYTF. In nucleotides, the CDR3 is TGTGCCAGCAGCCCAGGCGAGTCCTTAGGCTACACCTTC.

The chain carries TRBV5-1 and TRBJ2-5; possible D gene TRBD1, 5 bases. With 4 bases removed from V and 1 base from J, the gap between germline ends came to 8 bases. CDR3 length: 13 amino acids. The germline CDR1 and CDR2 sequences are SGHRS and YFSETQ. This CDR3 is CASSRQIQETQYF. In nucleotides, the CDR3 is TGCGCCAGCAGCCGACAGATCCAAGAGACCCAGTACTTC.